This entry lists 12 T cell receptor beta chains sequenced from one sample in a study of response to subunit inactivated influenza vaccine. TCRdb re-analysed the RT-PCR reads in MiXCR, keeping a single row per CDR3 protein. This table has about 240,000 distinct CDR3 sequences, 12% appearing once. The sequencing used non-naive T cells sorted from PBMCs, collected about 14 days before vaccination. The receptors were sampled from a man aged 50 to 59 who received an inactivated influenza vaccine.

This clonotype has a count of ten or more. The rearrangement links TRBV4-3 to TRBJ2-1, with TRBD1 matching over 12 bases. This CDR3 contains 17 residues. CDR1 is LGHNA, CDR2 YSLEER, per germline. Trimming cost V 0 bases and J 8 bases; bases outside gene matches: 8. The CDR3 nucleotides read TGCGCCAGCAGCCAAGATGGGACAGGGGGCATGAAGGATGAGCAGTTCTTC. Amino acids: CASSQDGTGGMKDEQFF.

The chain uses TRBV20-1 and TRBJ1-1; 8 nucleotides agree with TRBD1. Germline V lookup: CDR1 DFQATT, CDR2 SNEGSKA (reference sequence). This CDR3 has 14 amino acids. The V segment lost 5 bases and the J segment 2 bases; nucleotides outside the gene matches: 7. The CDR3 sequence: CSAGQGHLNTEAFF. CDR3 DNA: TGCAGTGCTGGACAGGGCCACCTCAACACTGAAGCTTTCTTT.

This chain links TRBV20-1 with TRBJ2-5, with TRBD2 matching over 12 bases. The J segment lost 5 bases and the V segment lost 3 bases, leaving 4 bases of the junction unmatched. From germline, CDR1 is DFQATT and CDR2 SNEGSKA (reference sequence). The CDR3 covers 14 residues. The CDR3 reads CSASSSGRAETQYF. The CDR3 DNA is TGCAGTGCTAGCTCTAGCGGGAGGGCGGAGACCCAGTACTTC.

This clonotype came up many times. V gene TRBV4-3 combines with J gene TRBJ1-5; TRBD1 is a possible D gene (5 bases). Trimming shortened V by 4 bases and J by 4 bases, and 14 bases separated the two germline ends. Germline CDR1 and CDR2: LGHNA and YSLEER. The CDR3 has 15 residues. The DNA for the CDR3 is TGCGCCAGCAGCCTGACAGCGAGGGATAATCAGCCCCAGCATTTT. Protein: CASSLTARDNQPQHF.

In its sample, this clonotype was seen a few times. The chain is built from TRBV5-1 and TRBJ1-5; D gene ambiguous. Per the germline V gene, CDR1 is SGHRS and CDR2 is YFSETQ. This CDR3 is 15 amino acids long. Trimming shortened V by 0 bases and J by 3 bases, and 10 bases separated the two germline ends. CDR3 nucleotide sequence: TGCGCCAGCAGCTTGGCCGGACGGTACAATCAGCCCCAGCATTTT. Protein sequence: CASSLAGRYNQPQHF.

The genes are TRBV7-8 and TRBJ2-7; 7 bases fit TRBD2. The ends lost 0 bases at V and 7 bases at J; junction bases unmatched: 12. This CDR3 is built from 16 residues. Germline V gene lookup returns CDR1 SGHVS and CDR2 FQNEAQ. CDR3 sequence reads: CASSLARENPTGEQYF. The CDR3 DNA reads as TGTGCCAGCAGCTTAGCGCGGGAGAACCCTACGGGTGAGCAGTACTTC. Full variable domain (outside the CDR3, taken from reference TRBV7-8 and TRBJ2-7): GAGVSQSPRYKVAKRGQDVALRCDPISGHVSLFWYQQALGQGPEFLTYFQNEAQLDKSGLPSDRFFAERPEGSVSTLKIQRTQQEDSAVYLCASSLARENPTGEQYFGPGTRLTVT.

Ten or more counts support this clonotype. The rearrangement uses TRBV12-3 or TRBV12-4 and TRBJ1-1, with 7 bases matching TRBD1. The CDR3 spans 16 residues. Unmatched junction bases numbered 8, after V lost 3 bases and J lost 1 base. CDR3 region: CASSFRTGTANTEAFF. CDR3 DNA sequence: TGTGCCAGCAGTTTTAGGACCGGGACAGCGAACACTGAAGCTTTCTTT.

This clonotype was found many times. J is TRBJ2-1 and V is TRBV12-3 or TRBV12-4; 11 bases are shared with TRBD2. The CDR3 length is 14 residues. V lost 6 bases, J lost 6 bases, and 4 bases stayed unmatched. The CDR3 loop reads CASSLAGGINEQFF. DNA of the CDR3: TGTGCCAGCAGCCTAGCGGGGGGAATCAATGAGCAGTTCTTC.

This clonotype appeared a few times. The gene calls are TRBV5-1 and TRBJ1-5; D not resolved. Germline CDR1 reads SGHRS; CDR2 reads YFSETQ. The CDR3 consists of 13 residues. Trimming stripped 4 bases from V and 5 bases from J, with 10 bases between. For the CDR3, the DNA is TGCGCCAGCAGCCAAGATGCTGATCAGCCCCAGCATTTT. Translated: CASSQDADQPQHF.

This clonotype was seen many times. CDR3 bases: TGTGCCAGCAGCCGACCCGGGGGGAGCTACAATGAGCAGTTCTTC. Translating gives CASSRPGGSYNEQFF. The chain carries TRBV4-2 and TRBJ2-1; TRBD2 aligns across 7 bases. This CDR3 spans 15 amino acids. Trimming at V came to 4 bases and at J to 3 bases, leaving 6 bases not matched to a gene. CDR1 LGHNA and CDR2 YNFKEQ come from the germline V gene.

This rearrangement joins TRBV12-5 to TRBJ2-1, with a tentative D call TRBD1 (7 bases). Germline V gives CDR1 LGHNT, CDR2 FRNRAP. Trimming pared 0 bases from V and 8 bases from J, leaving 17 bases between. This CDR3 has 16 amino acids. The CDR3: CASGLVRGGGWDEQFF. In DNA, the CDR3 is TGTGCTAGTGGTTTGGTACGTGGAGGGGGCTGGGATGAGCAGTTCTTC.

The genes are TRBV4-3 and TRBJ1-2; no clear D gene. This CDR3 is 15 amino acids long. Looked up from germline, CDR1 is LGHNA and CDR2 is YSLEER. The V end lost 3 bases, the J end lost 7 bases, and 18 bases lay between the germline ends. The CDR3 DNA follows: TGCGCCAGCAGCCAGACGACAAGCCCCTCGCCTGGCTACACCTTC. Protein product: CASSQTTSPSPGYTF.